This is a list of T cell receptor beta chains from one sample in a study of beta chain features in type 1 diabetes. Assay: immunoSEQ multiplex PCR; the TCRdb copy retains only in-frame clones and omits some. The sample lists some 160,000 clones, roughly 9% occurring once. Sequencing used central memory CD4+ T cells from blood. The receptors were gathered from a woman aged 30 to 39 with type 1 diabetes. Both conserved end residues are part of each CDR3. A D gene is named only where the DNA matches it firmly. For some rows the clone size is stated as once, few or many, or as a class when expanded; others skip it.

clone_size j_call cdr3_length v_call d_call cdr3_aa cdr3_nt
few TRBJ2-7 14 TRBV11-2 TRBD2 CASSYSGVTYEQYF TGTGCCAGCAGTTATAGCGGGGTAACCTACGAGCAGTACTTC
few TRBJ2-3 14 TRBV5-8 . CASSLRGSTDTQYF TGTGCCAGCAGCCTTAGGGGGAGCACAGATACGCAGTATTTT
few TRBJ1-2 15 TRBV5-6 . CASSLIQYSNYGYTF TGTGCCAGCAGCTTGATACAGTACTCTAACTATGGCTACACCTTC
few TRBJ1-1 15 TRBV30 TRBD1 CAWSTTGGWNTEAFF TGTGCCTGGAGTACTACAGGGGGGTGGAACACTGAAGCTTTCTTT
. TRBJ1-1 14 TRBV18 TRBD1 CASSRQGANTEAFF TGTGCCAGCTCACGACAGGGGGCAAATACTGAAGCTTTCTTT
few TRBJ2-3 13 TRBV6-5 . CASSYRYTDTQYF TGTGCCAGCAGTTACCGGTATACAGATACGCAGTATTTT
. TRBJ2-5 15 TRBV7-3 TRBD2 CASSLRRGVQETQYF TGTGCCAGCAGCTTAAGGCGGGGGGTACAAGAGACCCAGTACTTC
. TRBJ1-2 16 TRBV27 . CASSRTRDLSGGGYTF TGTGCCAGCAGTCGGACAAGGGATCTATCGGGAGGCGGCTACACCTTC
. TRBJ2-3 15 TRBV7-3 . CASSYQGPFTDTQYF TGTGCCAGCAGCTATCAGGGGCCGTTCACAGATACGCAGTATTTT
. TRBJ2-1 13 TRBV6-5 . CASSYSFDNEQFF TGTGCCAGCAGTTACTCGTTCGACAATGAGCAGTTCTTC
. TRBJ1-2 11 TRBV20-1 . CSAPSDYGYTF TGCAGTGCACCTTCGGACTATGGCTACACCTTC
few TRBJ1-2 11 TRBV29-1 . CSVGADYGYTF TGCAGCGTTGGGGCAGACTATGGCTACACCTTC
. TRBJ2-3 15 TRBV28 . CASTFLGQLQDTQYF TGTGCCAGCACCTTCCTGGGGCAGCTTCAAGATACGCAGTATTTT
. TRBJ1-2 12 TRBV5-5 . CASSLRTLGYTF TGTGCCAGCAGCTTGAGGACTCTTGGCTACACCTTC
few TRBJ2-7 20 TRBV9 TRBD2 CASSVQSRTSGRTSSYEQYF TGTGCCAGCAGCGTACAGTCCCGGACTAGCGGGAGGACTAGCTCCTACGAGCAGTACTTC
many TRBJ2-1 16 TRBV7-7 TRBD1 CASSFSGTGAYNEQFF TGTGCTAGCAGCTTCTCCGGGACAGGGGCCTACAATGAGCAGTTCTTC
few TRBJ2-5 15 TRBV2 . CASSGLQRFEETQYF TGTGCCAGCAGTGGACTACAGCGTTTCGAAGAGACCCAGTACTTC
few TRBJ1-1 15 TRBV6-5 TRBD1 CASKFSGQGNTEAFF TGTGCCAGCAAGTTCTCAGGACAGGGTAACACTGAAGCTTTCTTT
. TRBJ2-7 16 TRBV6-1 . CASSGQAMPITYEQYF TGTGCCAGCAGTGGGCAGGCCATGCCCATTACTTACGAGCAGTACTTC
. TRBJ2-1 17 TRBV29-1 TRBD2 CSVEEREGPVSYNEQFF TGCAGCGTTGAAGAGCGGGAGGGACCGGTAAGCTACAATGAGCAGTTCTTC
few TRBJ1-2 13 TRBV7-9 . CASSLQTDYGYTF TGTGCCAGCAGCCTACAGACAGACTATGGCTACACCTTC
. TRBJ2-7 17 TRBV7-2 TRBD2 CASSLVARPSGRGEQYF TGTGCCAGCAGCTTAGTTGCCCGGCCTAGCGGGAGAGGCGAGCAGTACTTC
. TRBJ1-4 14 TRBV13 . CASSLGSLNEKLFF TGTGCCAGCAGCTTAGGGTCCCTTAATGAAAAACTGTTTTTT
. TRBJ1-4 15 TRBV15 . CATSRGDGGGEKLFF TGTGCCACCAGCAGAGGGGACGGGGGAGGTGAAAAACTGTTTTTT
few TRBJ2-1 13 TRBV7-3 . CASSRGLYNEQFF TGTGCCAGCAGCCGCGGACTGTACAATGAGCAGTTCTTC
. TRBJ1-4 14 TRBV11-1 . CASSLVQTGEKLFF TGTGCCAGCAGCTTAGTCCAAACGGGTGAAAAACTGTTTTTT
. TRBJ1-2 12 TRBV6-5 . CASRDRAYGYTF TGTGCCAGCAGGGACAGAGCCTATGGCTACACCTTC
. TRBJ2-5 14 TRBV9 TRBD1 CASSVNRGQETQYF TGTGCCAGCAGCGTAAACAGGGGGCAGGAGACCCAGTACTTC
many TRBJ1-5 14 TRBV23-1 TRBD1 CASSQERGHQPQHF TGCGCCAGCAGTCAAGAAAGGGGGCATCAGCCCCAGCATTTT
few TRBJ2-5 13 TRBV11-3 . CASSLGPEETQYF TGTGCCAGCAGCTTGGGGCCAGAGGAGACCCAGTACTTC
. TRBJ2-2 14 TRBV29-1 TRBD2 CSASGRAYTGELFF TGCAGCGCTAGCGGGAGGGCCTACACCGGGGAGCTGTTTTTT
. TRBJ2-4 13 TRBV2 TRBD1 CASRGDRGDIQYF TGTGCCAGCAGGGGGGACAGGGGCGACATTCAGTACTTC
few TRBJ2-3 13 TRBV28 . CASSLQGPDTQYF TGTGCCAGCAGTCTACAGGGCCCAGATACGCAGTATTTT
many TRBJ1-1 15 TRBV4-2 . CASSQDRWRNTEAFF TGTGCCAGCAGCCAAGATAGGTGGAGGAACACTGAAGCTTTCTTT
few TRBJ2-1 15 TRBV2 TRBD2 CASSRLAGSYNEQFF TGTGCCAGCAGTCGACTAGCGGGCTCCTACAATGAGCAGTTCTTC
. TRBJ2-1 15 TRBV27 . CASSSPSTRGNEQFF TGTGCCAGCAGTTCCCCTTCGACTAGAGGCAATGAGCAGTTCTTC
few TRBJ2-1 13 TRBV7-9 TRBD2 CASSRWGGNEQFF TGTGCCAGCAGCAGGTGGGGGGGGAATGAGCAGTTCTTC
. TRBJ2-5 14 TRBV11-2 . CASSQGSRGETQYF TGTGCCAGCAGCCAAGGATCAAGGGGGGAGACCCAGTACTTC
few TRBJ1-1 13 TRBV29-1 TRBD1 CSVGGQGGAEAFF TGCAGCGTTGGGGGACAGGGGGGAGCTGAAGCTTTCTTT
few TRBJ2-5 16 TRBV5-4 TRBD2 CASSLGIAGGPETQYF TGTGCCAGCAGCTTGGGGATAGCGGGAGGGCCAGAGACCCAGTACTTC
few TRBJ2-3 16 TRBV28 TRBD2 CASSLWSSGRTDTQYF TGTGCCAGCAGTTTATGGTCTAGCGGGAGGACAGATACGCAGTATTTT
few TRBJ2-7 16 TRBV28 TRBD2 CASSIGTSGTTYEQYF TGTGCCAGCAGTATCGGGACTAGCGGGACAACCTACGAGCAGTACTTC
. TRBJ2-1 15 TRBV7-3 . CASSFRGLTGNEQFF TGTGCCAGCAGCTTCAGGGGTCTAACGGGGAATGAGCAGTTCTTC
few TRBJ2-5 14 TRBV18 TRBD1 CASSPGGIQETQYF TGTGCCAGCTCCCCAGGGGGCATCCAAGAGACCCAGTACTTC
. TRBJ2-7 14 TRBV9 TRBD1 CASSVATGPYEQYF TGTGCCAGCAGCGTAGCGACAGGGCCCTACGAGCAGTACTTC
. TRBJ1-2 14 TRBV6-1 . CASSEGPGVYGYTF TGTGCCAGCAGTGAAGGTCCGGGTGTCTATGGCTACACCTTC
. TRBJ1-5 15 TRBV7-3 . CASSLEAGRGQPQHF TGTGCCAGCAGCTTAGAGGCAGGGCGGGGTCAGCCCCAGCATTTT